What follows are 29 T cell receptor beta chains derived from one specimen sequenced in a study of blood T cells in healthy people across ages. Sample-barcoded 5' priming and a J-beta primer mix drove a second PCR of roughly 6 to 12 cycles. A single record per CDR3 protein comes from TCRdb applying MiXCR to the 5' RACE reads. The sample yields around 1.1 million distinct CDR3 sequences, 35% to 40% seen once. The specimen sequenced was blood. These receptors came from a man between 18 and 35 years old in good health.

The CDR3 nucleotides read TGTGCCAGCAGTTTATCGGGGGGACAGGGAGGTACGCAGTATTTT. Translated: CASSLSGGQGGTQYF. The rearrangement joins TRBV27 to TRBJ2-3; 9 positions match TRBD1. The CDR3 has 15 residues. Trimming cost V 0 bases and J 8 bases; bases outside gene matches: 6. CDR1 is MNHEY and CDR2 is SMNVEV in the germline V gene (reference sequence).

This clonotype was detected only once. The V and J genes are TRBV7-8 and TRBJ2-3; D is uncertain. Germline V gene sequence: CDR1 SGHVS, CDR2 FQNEAQ. The CDR3 has 16 residues. Trimming took 6 bases from V and 2 from J, leaving 18 bases between them. The CDR3 DNA is TGTGCCAGCAGATCTCCAACTAAGCTTTACACAGATACGCAGTATTTT. This translates into CASRSPTKLYTDTQYF.

This clonotype was seen only a few times. The chain has TRBV6-2 or TRBV6-3 and TRBJ1-5, with D possibly being TRBD1 (5 bases). The CDR3 covers 16 residues. V lost 2 bases and J 6 bases, leaving 17 bases between the germline ends. Germline V gene lookup returns CDR1 MNHEY and CDR2 SVGEGT. The CDR3 nucleotides are TGTGCCAGCAGTTACGCCCGGGCGGTGGGGCGTCAGCCCCAGCATTTT. It codes for CASSYARAVGRQPQHF.

The V and J genes are TRBV4-3 and TRBJ1-3; a weak D match, TRBD1 (6 bases). In germline, CDR1 is LGHNA, CDR2 YSLEER. The ends were cut back, 4 bases at V and 0 bases at J, with 10 bases in the middle. The CDR3 loop spans 15 amino acids. The CDR3 DNA follows: TGCGCCAGCAGCCGCTCAGGGGCCTCTGGAAACACCATATATTTT. This sequence encodes CASSRSGASGNTIYF.

This clonotype was observed a handful of times. DNA for the CDR3: TGTGCCAGCAGCATCAGCCTGGGAGGCTACGAGCAGTACTTC. Its protein product is CASSISLGGYEQYF. The chain employs TRBV7-6 and TRBJ2-4, with D possibly being TRBD2 (6 bases). With the DNA end fitting TRBJ2-7 better, the J assignment may be wrong. Germline CDR1 SGHVS, CDR2 FNYEAQ. The CDR3 runs 14 residues.

J is TRBJ1-6 and V is TRBV27, with 7 bases fitting TRBD1. From germline, CDR1 is MNHEY and CDR2 SMNVEV (reference sequence). The CDR3 runs 16 residues. Trimming cost V 5 bases and J 0 bases; bases outside gene matches: 4. CDR3 sequence: CASSIRDSSYNSPLHF. CDR3 DNA sequence: TGTGCCAGCAGTATCCGGGACAGCTCCTATAATTCACCCCTCCACTTT.

This clonotype was detected many times. The chain combines TRBV12-3 or TRBV12-4 with TRBJ1-2; D is perhaps TRBD1 (6 bases). There are 15 residues in the CDR3. The germline V and J ends were trimmed by 0 bases and 1 base, with 9 bases remaining between them. CDR3 in amino acids: CASSLADRLNYGYTF. The CDR3 region has the DNA TGTGCCAGCAGTTTAGCGGACAGACTTAACTATGGCTACACCTTC.

The CDR3 nucleotides read TGTGCCAGCAGCCATTCACTAGCGGGGCCGCCAGGGACCCAGTACTTC. Protein: CASSHSLAGPPGTQYF. The V and J genes are TRBV7-8 and TRBJ2-7; 10 positions match TRBD2. Gene TRBJ2-5 matches the end of the DNA better, so the J call may be wrong. The CDR3 runs 16 residues. In germline, CDR1 is SGHVS, CDR2 FQNEAQ.

This clonotype was picked up a small number of times. The chain links TRBV20-1 to TRBJ1-1; D possibly corresponds to TRBD1 (5 bases). The V and J ends lost 5 bases and 3 bases respectively, with 19 bases between them. Germline values: CDR1 DFQATT, CDR2 SNEGSKA (reference sequence). The CDR3 runs 15 residues. The DNA for the CDR3 is TGCAGTGCTTTCCTGACGCGGAGGGGTTACACTGAAGCTTTCTTT. Amino acids: CSAFLTRRGYTEAFF.

In its sample, this clonotype was seen once. The chain uses TRBV6-2 or TRBV6-3 and TRBJ1-1; D may be TRBD1 (6 bases). CDR1 and CDR2 (germline): MNHEY, SVGEGT. The CDR3 contains 14 residues. V lost 4 bases and J 6 bases, leaving 15 bases between the germline ends. The CDR3 DNA follows: TGTGCCAGCAGTTTCAGACAGGTTAAGGCTGAAGCTTTCTTT. It translates to CASSFRQVKAEAFF.

V gene TRBV7-9 combines with J gene TRBJ2-5, with a tentative D call TRBD1 (5 bases). The J call is uncertain, as TRBJ2-7 better fits the DNA end. Germline-derived CDR1 and CDR2 are SEHNR and FQNEAQ (reference sequence). The CDR3 is 14 amino acids. CDR3 loop: CASGRSGREYEQYF. Here the CDR3 DNA reads TGTGCCAGCGGTCGTTCGGGCAGGGAATACGAGCAGTACTTC.

V usage is TRBV5-1 and J usage is TRBJ2-7; D perhaps matches TRBD1 (5 bases). V lost 2 bases, J lost 3 bases, and 12 bases lay in between. Germline CDR1 and CDR2: SGHRS and YFSETQ. The CDR3 runs to 14 residues. The CDR3 DNA reads TGCGCCAGCAGCTTCGGGCAGGACAACTACGAGCAGTACTTC. Translation gives CASSFGQDNYEQYF.

V gene TRBV20-1 combines with J gene TRBJ1-5; 9 nucleotides match TRBD1. The germline CDR1 and CDR2 sequences are DFQATT and SNEGSKA (reference sequence). This CDR3 region has 15 residues. Trimming at V came to 3 bases and at J to 6 bases, leaving 9 bases not matched to a gene. The CDR3 loop is CSASRRTGASQPQHF. The CDR3 nucleotides are TGCAGTGCTAGTCGAAGGACAGGGGCCAGTCAGCCCCAGCATTTT.

There are a few counts of this clonotype. The rearrangement links TRBV28 to TRBJ1-4, with TRBD1 matching over 9 bases. Germline V gene sequence: CDR1 MDHEN, CDR2 SYDVKM. After removal of 6 bases from V and 7 bases from J, the junction contained 6 bases not matched to a gene. The CDR3 totals 14 residues. The DNA of the CDR3 is TGTGCCAGCAGGGCCGGGACAGGGATTGAAAAACTGTTTTTT. Residues: CASRAGTGIEKLFF.

For the CDR3, the DNA is TGCAGTGCTAGTTTGGAGAGCTCCTACAATGAGCAGTTCTTC. Translating it yields CSASLESSYNEQFF. V gene TRBV20-1 combines with J gene TRBJ2-1; D ambiguous. The germline gives CDR1 DFQATT, CDR2 SNEGSKA (reference sequence). V was shortened by 3 bases and J by 0 bases, with 9 bases between the two germline ends. The CDR3 has 14 residues.

This clonotype was picked up a small number of times. J is TRBJ2-7 and V is TRBV28; D might be TRBD1 (6 bases). Germline V gene data show CDR1 as MDHEN and CDR2 as SYDVKM. This CDR3 has 16 amino acids. V shed 4 bases and J shed 3 bases, with 19 bases lying between them. The CDR3 nucleotides are TGTGCCAGCAGTTCGGCTTCGGGACAACACCTCTACGAGCAGTACTTC. This gives the protein CASSSASGQHLYEQYF.

This clonotype showed up just a few times. The chain recombines TRBV24-1 with TRBJ2-1; D is undetermined. Trimming took 9 bases from V and 3 from J, leaving 11 bases between them. CDR3 length equals 13 residues. Germline loops: CDR1 KGHDR, CDR2 SFDVKD. CDR3 residues: CATGPPFYNEQFF. The CDR3 bases are TGTGCCACCGGGCCCCCGTTCTACAATGAGCAGTTCTTC.

The chain combines TRBV27 with TRBJ2-7, with no clear D. The germline gives CDR1 MNHEY, CDR2 SMNVEV (reference sequence). The CDR3 runs 16 residues. The V end was cut by 5 bases, the J end by 7 bases, with 24 bases between. As DNA, the CDR3 is TGTGCCAGCAGTCGAAGCTACGCTCCGTTGAACAATGAGCAGTACTTC. This encodes CASSRSYAPLNNEQYF.

This clonotype was counted only a few times. V gene TRBV25-1 combines with J gene TRBJ2-1, with D unclear. V lost 1 base and J lost 5, with 12 bases in between. Germline CDR1 is MGHDK and CDR2 is SYGVNS. This CDR3 is 15 amino acids long. In DNA form, the CDR3 reads TGTGCCAGCAGTGAATGGTCGAACCGGGACAATGAGCAGTTCTTC. Translation: CASSEWSNRDNEQFF.

The chain joins TRBV5-6 to TRBJ2-5; TRBD1 is a possible D gene (6 bases). Trimming pared 4 bases from V and 2 bases from J, leaving 18 bases between. There are 16 residues in the CDR3. Germline CDR1 SGHDT, CDR2 YYEEEE. CDR3 in DNA: TGTGCCAGCAGCCCGCGGGTCAGGGGATTACAAGAGACCCAGTACTTC. This codes for CASSPRVRGLQETQYF.

V gene TRBV9 combines with J gene TRBJ1-1; D is possibly TRBD1 (5 bases). V gave up 4 bases and J gave up 8 bases, with 15 bases separating them. CDR1 is SGDLS, CDR2 YYNGEE, per germline. The CDR3 contains 13 residues. For the CDR3, the DNA is TGTGCCAGCAGCCCCCACCCTGACAGCGAAGCTTTCTTT. It yields the protein CASSPHPDSEAFF.

This clonotype has a single count. The rearrangement joins TRBV20-1 to TRBJ2-4, with D possibly TRBD2 on 5 matching bases. V lost 3 bases and J 13 bases, leaving 28 bases between the germline ends. CDR3 length equals 16 residues. Germline lookup yields CDR1 DFQATT and CDR2 SNEGSKA (reference sequence). The CDR3 region has the DNA TGCAGTGCTAGGAATGCGGCGGGTGGATCGCTAAATTGGCAGTACTTC. Its translation: CSARNAAGGSLNWQYF.

This clonotype was seen ten or more times. This chain connects TRBV10-3 to TRBJ1-2; D possibly corresponds to TRBD1 (6 bases). CDR1 and CDR2 (germline): ENHRY, SYGVKD. V gave up 3 bases and J gave up 7 bases, with 9 bases separating them. The CDR3 length is 12 residues. The CDR3 sequence: CAISEGTIGYTF. The CDR3 region has the DNA TGTGCCATCAGTGAAGGGACAATTGGCTACACCTTC.

V usage is TRBV20-1 and J usage is TRBJ2-3; 8 bases agree with TRBD2. This CDR3 has 16 residues. V dropped 6 bases and J dropped 0; count of bases not matched to a gene: 11. Looked up from germline, CDR1 is DFQATT and CDR2 is SNEGSKA (reference sequence). The CDR3 here is CSATPHSGASTDTQYF. The DNA of the CDR3 is TGCAGTGCAACACCTCATAGCGGGGCAAGCACAGATACGCAGTATTTT.

This clonotype was counted between two and nine times. The rearrangement uses TRBV20-1 and TRBJ2-3, with TRBD2 matching 7 bases. Trimming at V came to 3 bases and at J to 2 bases, leaving 11 bases not matched to a gene. The CDR3 is 16 amino acids. CDR1 and CDR2 (germline): DFQATT, SNEGSKA (reference sequence). CDR3 in DNA: TGCAGTGCTAGCCCAGTTTTCCGGGGGGACACAGATACGCAGTATTTT. Encoded protein: CSASPVFRGDTDTQYF.

In its sample, this clonotype was seen a few times. The chain recombines TRBV4-3 with TRBJ1-1; D unclear. The germline CDR1 and CDR2 sequences are LGHNA and YSLEER. Trimming took off 0 bases at V and 6 bases at J, with 8 bases between the two ends. The CDR3 loop spans 13 amino acids. The CDR3 loop is CASSQDLQSEAFF. The CDR3 region has the DNA TGCGCCAGCAGCCAAGATCTACAGTCTGAAGCTTTCTTT.

In the case of this clonotype: A clone one base away is much larger, so this may be a read error. The rearrangement links TRBV3-1 to TRBJ2-3; 8 bases map to TRBD2. The length of the CDR3 is 15 residues. In germline, CDR1 is LGHDT, CDR2 YNNKEL (reference sequence). CDR3 protein: CACRPSGGRVDTQYF. CDR3 bases: TGTGCCTGCAGACCTTCGGGGGGGCGCGTTGATACGCAGTATTTT.

The gene calls are TRBV11-2 and TRBJ2-2; D may be TRBD2 (6 bases). Per the germline V gene, CDR1 is SGHAT and CDR2 is FQNNGV. The CDR3 consists of 11 residues. Trimming took off 9 bases at V and 6 bases at J, with 8 bases between the two ends. The CDR3 nucleotides read TGTGCCAGTTCGGGGGCCGGGGAGCTGTTTTTT. Amino acid sequence: CASSGAGELFF.

This clonotype was counted a few times. The genes are TRBV7-6 and TRBJ2-3; D is possibly TRBD1 (6 bases). Per the germline V gene, CDR1 is SGHVS and CDR2 is FNYEAQ. The CDR3 extends over 13 amino acids. The V gene lost 8 bases and the J gene lost 2 bases, with 11 bases spanning the gap. CDR3 nucleotide sequence: TGTGCCAGCTTAAGACAGGCCACAGATACGCAGTATTTT. Amino acid sequence: CASLRQATDTQYF.